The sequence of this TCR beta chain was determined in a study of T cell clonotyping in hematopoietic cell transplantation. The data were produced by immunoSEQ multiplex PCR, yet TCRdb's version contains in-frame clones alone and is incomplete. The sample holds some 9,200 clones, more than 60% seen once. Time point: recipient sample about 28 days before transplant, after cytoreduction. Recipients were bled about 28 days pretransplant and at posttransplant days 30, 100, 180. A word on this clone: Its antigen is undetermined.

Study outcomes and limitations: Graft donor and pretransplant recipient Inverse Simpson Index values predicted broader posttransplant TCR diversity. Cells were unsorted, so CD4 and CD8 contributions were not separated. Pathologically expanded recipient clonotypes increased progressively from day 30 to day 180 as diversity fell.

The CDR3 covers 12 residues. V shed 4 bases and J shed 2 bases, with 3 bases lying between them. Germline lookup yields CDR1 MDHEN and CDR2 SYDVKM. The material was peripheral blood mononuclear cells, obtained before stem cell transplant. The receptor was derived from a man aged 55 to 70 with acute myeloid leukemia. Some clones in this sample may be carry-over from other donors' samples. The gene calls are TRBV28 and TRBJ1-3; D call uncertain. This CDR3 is CASSWAGNTIYF. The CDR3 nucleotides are TGTGCCAGCAGTTGGGCTGGAAACACCATATATTTT.